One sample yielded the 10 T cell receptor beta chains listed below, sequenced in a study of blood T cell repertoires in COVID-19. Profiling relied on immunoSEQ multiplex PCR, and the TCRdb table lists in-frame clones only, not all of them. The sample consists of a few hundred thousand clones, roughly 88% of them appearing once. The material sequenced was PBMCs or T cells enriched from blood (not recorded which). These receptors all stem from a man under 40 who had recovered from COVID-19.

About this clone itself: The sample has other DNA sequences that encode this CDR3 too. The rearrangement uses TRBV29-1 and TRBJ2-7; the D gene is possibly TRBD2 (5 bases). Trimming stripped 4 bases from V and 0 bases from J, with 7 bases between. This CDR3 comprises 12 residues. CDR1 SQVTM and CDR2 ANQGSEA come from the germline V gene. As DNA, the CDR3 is TGCAGCGTTGGGGAGAGCTCCTACGAGCAGTACTTC. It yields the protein CSVGESSYEQYF.

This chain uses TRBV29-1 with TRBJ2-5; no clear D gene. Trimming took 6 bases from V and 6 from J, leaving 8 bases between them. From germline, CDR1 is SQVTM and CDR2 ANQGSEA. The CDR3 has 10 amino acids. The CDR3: CSVESQTQYF. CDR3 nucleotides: TGCAGCGTCGAGAGCCAGACCCAGTACTTC. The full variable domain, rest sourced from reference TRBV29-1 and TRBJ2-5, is SAVISQKPSRDICQRGTSLTIQCQVDSQVTMMFWYRQQPGQSLTLIATANQGSEATYESGFVIDKFPISRPNLTFSTLTVSNMSPEDSSIYLCSVESQTQYFGPGTRLLVL.

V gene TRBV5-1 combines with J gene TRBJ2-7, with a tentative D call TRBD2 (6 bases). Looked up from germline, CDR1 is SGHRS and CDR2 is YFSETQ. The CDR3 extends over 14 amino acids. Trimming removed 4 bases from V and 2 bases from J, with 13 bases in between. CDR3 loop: CASSTAGPPYEQYF. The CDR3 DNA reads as TGCGCCAGCAGCACTGCGGGGCCACCCTACGAGCAGTACTTC.

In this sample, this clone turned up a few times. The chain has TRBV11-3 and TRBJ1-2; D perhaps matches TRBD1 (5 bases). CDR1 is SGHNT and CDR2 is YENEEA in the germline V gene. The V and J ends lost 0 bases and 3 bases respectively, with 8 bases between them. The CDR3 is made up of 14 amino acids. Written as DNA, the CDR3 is TGTGCCAGCAGCTTAGAGGGGGGAGACTATGGCTACACCTTC. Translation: CASSLEGGDYGYTF.

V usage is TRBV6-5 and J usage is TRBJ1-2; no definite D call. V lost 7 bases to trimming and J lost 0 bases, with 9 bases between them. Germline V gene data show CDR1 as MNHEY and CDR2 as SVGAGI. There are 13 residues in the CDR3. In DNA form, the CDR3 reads TGTGCCAGCAAACAGAGCTCTAACTATGGCTACACCTTC. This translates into CASKQSSNYGYTF.

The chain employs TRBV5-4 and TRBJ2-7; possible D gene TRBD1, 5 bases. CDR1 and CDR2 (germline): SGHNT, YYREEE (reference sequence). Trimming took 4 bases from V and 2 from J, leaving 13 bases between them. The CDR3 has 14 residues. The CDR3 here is CASSRRTDTYEQYF. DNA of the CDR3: TGTGCCAGCAGCCGCCGGACGGACACCTACGAGCAGTACTTC.

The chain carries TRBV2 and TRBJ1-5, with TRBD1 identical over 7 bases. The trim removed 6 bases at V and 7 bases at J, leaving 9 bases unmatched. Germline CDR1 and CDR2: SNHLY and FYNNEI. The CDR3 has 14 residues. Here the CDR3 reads CASRETGEMQPQHF. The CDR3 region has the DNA TGTGCCAGCAGAGAAACAGGGGAGATGCAGCCCCAGCATTTT.

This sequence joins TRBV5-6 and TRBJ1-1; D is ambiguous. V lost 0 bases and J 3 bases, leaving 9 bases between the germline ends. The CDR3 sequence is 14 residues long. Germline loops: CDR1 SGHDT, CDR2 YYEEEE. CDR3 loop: CASSLEGGYTEAFF. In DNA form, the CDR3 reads TGTGCCAGCAGCTTGGAGGGCGGGTACACTGAAGCTTTCTTT.

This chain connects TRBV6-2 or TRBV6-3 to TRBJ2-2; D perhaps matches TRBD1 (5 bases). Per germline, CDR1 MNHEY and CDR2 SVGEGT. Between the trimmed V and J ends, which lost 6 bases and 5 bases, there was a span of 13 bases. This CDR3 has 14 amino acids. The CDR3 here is CASSPKQETGELFF. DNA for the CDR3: TGTGCCAGCAGCCCAAAACAGGAGACCGGGGAGCTGTTTTTT.

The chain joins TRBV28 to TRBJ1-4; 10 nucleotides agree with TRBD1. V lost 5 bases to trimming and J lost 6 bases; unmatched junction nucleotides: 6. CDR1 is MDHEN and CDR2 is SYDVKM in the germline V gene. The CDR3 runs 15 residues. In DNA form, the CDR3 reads TGTGCCAGCAGTCTTTGGGGACAGGGGTATGAAAAACTGTTTTTT. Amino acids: CASSLWGQGYEKLFF.